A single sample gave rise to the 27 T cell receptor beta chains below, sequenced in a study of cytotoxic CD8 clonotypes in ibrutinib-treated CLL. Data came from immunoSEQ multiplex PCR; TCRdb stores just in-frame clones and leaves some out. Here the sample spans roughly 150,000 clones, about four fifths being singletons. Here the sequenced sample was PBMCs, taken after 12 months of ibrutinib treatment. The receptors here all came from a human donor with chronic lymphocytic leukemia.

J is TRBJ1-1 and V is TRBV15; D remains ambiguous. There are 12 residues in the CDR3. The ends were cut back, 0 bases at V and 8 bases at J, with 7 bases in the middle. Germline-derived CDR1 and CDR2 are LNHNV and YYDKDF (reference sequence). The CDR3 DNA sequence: TGTGCCACCAGCAGAGATCTCAGCGAAGCTTTCTTT. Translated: CATSRDLSEAFF.

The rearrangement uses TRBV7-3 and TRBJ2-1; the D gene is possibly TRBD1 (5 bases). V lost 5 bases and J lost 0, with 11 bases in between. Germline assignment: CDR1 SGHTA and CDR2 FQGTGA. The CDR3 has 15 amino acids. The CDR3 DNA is TGTGCCAGCAGCCCCCAGACAGCCTCCTACAATGAGCAGTTCTTC. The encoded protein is CASSPQTASYNEQFF.

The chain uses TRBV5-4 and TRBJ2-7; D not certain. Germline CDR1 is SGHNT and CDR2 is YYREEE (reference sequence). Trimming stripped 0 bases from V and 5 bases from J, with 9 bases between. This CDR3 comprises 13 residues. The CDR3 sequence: CASSLVGVNEQYF. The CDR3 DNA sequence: TGTGCCAGCAGCTTGGTAGGCGTCAACGAGCAGTACTTC. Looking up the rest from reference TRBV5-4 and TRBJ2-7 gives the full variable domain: ETGVTQSPTHLIKTRGQQVTLRCSSQSGHNTVSWYQQALGQGPQFIFQYYREEENGRGNFPPRFSGLQFPNYSSELNVNALELDDSALYLCASSLVGVNEQYFGPGTRLTVT.

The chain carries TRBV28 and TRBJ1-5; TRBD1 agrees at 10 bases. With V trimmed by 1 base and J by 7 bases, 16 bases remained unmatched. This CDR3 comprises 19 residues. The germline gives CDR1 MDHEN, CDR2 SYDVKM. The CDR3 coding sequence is TGTGCCAGCAGTTTATTATCGACAGGGGGCAGAAATAGAGGACAGCCCCAGCATTTT. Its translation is CASSLLSTGGRNRGQPQHF.

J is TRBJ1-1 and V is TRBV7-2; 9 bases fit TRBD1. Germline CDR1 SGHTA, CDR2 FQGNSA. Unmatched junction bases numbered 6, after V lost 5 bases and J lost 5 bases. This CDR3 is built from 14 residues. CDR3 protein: CASSRRGQGTEAFF. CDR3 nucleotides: TGTGCCAGCAGCCGTCGAGGACAGGGGACTGAAGCTTTCTTT.

This chain's CDR3 is CASSQGFGGTYEQYF. CDR3 coding DNA: TGCGCCAGCAGCCAAGGTTTCGGGGGTACGTACGAGCAGTACTTC. The rearrangement joins TRBV4-1 to TRBJ2-7, with D possibly TRBD2 on 6 matching bases. Trimming pared 1 base from V and 4 bases from J, leaving 14 bases between. The CDR3 is 15 amino acids. The germline V gene encodes CDR1 MGHRA and CDR2 YSYEKL.

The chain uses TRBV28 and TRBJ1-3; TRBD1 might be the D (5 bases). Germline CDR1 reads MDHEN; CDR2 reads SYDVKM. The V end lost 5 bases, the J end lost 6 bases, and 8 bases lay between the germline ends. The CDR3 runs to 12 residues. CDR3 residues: CASSPQANTIYF. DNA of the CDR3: TGTGCCAGCAGTCCACAGGCAAACACCATATATTTT.

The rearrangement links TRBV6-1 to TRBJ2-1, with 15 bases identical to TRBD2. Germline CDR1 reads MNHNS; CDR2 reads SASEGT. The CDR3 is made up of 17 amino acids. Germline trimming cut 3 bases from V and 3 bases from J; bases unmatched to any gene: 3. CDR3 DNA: TGTGCCAGCAGTGAGGGACTAGCGGGGGGCAACTACAATGAGCAGTTCTTC. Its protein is CASSEGLAGGNYNEQFF.

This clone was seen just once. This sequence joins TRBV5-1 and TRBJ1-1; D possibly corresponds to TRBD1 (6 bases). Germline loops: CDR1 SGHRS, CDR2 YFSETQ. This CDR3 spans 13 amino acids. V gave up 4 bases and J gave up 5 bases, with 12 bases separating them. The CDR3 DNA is TGCGCCAGCAGCGACCAGGGGAAAACTGAAGCTTTCTTT. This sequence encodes CASSDQGKTEAFF.

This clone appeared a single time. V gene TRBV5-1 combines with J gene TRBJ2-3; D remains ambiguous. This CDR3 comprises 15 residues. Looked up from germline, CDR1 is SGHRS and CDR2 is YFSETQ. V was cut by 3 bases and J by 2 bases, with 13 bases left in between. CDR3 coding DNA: TGCGCCAGCAGCTCCCGGCCAGAGAACACAGATACGCAGTATTTT. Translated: CASSSRPENTDTQYF.

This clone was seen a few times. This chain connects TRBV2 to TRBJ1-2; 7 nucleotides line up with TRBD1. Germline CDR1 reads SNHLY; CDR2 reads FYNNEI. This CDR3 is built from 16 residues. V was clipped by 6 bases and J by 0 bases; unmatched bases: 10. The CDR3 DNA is TGTGCCAGCAGCACCGATAACAGGGGCACTAACTATGGCTACACCTTC. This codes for CASSTDNRGTNYGYTF.

The CDR3 loop reads CASSKSGGGYNEQFF. CDR3 coding DNA: TGTGCCAGCAGTAAAAGCGGGGGTGGATACAATGAGCAGTTCTTC. The V gene is TRBV5-5, the J gene TRBJ2-1, with TRBD2 matching over 8 bases. The CDR3 length is 15 residues. Per the germline V gene, CDR1 is SGHKS and CDR2 is YYEKEE (reference sequence). Trimming at V came to 5 bases and at J to 4 bases, leaving 8 bases not matched to a gene.

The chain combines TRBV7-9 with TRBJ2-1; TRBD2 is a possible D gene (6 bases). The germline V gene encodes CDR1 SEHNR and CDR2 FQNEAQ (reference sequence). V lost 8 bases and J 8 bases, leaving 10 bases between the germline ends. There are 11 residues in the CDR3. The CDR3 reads CASQGGDEQFF. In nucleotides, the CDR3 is TGTGCCAGCCAAGGAGGGGATGAGCAGTTCTTC.

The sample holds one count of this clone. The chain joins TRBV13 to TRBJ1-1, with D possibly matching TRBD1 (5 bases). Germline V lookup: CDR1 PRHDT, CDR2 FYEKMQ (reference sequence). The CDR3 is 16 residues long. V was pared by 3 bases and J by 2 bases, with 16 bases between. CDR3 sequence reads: CASSFYKGLFNTEAFF. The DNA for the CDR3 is TGTGCCAGCAGCTTTTATAAGGGGCTCTTTAACACTGAAGCTTTCTTT. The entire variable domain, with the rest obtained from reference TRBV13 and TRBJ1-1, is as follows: AAGVIQSPRHLIKEKRETATLKCYPIPRHDTVYWYQQGPGQDPQFLISFYEKMQSDKGSIPDRFSAQQFSDYHSELNMSSLELGDSALYFCASSFYKGLFNTEAFFGQGTRLTVV.

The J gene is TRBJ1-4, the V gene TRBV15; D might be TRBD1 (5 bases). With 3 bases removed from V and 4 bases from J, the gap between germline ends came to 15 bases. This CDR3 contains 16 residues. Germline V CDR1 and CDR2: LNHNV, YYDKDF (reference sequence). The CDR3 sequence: CATSRVGAGSNEKLFF. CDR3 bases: TGTGCCACCAGCAGGGTGGGAGCAGGGAGTAATGAAAAACTGTTTTTT.

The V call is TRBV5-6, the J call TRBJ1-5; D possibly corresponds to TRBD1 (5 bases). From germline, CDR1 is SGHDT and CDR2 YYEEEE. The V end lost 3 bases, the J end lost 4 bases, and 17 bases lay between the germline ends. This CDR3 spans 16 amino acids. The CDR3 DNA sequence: TGTGCCAGCAGCTCAGCCAGGGCTTTCAGAAATCAGCCCCAGCATTTT. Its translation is CASSSARAFRNQPQHF.

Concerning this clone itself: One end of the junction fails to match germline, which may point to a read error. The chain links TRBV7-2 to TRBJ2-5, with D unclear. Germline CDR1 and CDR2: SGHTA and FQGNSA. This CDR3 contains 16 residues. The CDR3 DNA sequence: TGTGCCAGCAGCCCATTTTACATGGGTACGCAAGGGACCCAGTACTTC. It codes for CASSPFYMGTQGTQYF.

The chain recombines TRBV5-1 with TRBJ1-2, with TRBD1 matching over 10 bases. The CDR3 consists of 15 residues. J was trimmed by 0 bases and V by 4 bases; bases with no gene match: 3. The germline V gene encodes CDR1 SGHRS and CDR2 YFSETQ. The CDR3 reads CASSPDRGTNYGYTF. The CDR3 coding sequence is TGCGCCAGCAGCCCGGACAGGGGGACTAACTATGGCTACACCTTC. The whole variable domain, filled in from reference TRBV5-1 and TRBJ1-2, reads KAGVTQTPRYLIKTRGQQVTLSCSPISGHRSVSWYQQTPGQGLQFLFEYFSETQRNKGNFPGRFSGRQFSNSRSEMNVSTLELGDSALYLCASSPDRGTNYGYTFGSGTRLTVV.

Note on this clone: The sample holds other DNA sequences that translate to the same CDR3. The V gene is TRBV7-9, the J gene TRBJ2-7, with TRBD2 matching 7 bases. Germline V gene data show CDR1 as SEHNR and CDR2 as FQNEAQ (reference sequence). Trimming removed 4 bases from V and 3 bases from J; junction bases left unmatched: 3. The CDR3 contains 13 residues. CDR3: CASSSGLVYEQYF. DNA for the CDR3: TGTGCCAGCAGCTCCGGACTAGTCTACGAGCAGTACTTC.

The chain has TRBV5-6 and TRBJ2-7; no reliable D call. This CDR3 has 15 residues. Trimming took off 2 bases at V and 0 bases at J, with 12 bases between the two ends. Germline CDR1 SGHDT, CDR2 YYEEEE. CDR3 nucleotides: TGTGCCAGCAGCTTTCCCAACGGTTTCTCCTACGAGCAGTACTTC. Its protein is CASSFPNGFSYEQYF.

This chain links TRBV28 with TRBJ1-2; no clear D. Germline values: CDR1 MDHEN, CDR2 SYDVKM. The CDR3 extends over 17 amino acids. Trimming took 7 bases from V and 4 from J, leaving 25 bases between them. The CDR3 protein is CASNQGMAGLVAYGYTF. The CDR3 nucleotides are TGTGCCAGCAATCAAGGGATGGCAGGACTAGTAGCCTATGGCTACACCTTC.

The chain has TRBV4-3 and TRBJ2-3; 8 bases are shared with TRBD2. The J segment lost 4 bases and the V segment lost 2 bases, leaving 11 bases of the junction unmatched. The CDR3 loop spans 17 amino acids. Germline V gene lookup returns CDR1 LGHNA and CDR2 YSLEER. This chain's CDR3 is CASSQTVAGSGSDTQYF. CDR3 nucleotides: TGCGCCAGCAGCCAAACGGTAGCGGGATCGGGGTCAGATACGCAGTATTTT.

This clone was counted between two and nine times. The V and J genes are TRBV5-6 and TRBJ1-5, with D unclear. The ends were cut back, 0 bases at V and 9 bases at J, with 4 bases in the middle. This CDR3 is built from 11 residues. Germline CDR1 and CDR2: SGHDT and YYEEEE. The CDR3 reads CASSLGRPQHF. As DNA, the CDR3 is TGTGCCAGCAGCTTGGGACGGCCCCAGCATTTT. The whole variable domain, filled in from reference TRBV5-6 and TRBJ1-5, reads DAGVTQSPTHLIKTRGQQVTLRCSPKSGHDTVSWYQQALGQGPQFIFQYYEEEERQRGNFPDRFSGHQFPNYSSELNVNALLLGDSALYLCASSLGRPQHFGDGTRLSIL.

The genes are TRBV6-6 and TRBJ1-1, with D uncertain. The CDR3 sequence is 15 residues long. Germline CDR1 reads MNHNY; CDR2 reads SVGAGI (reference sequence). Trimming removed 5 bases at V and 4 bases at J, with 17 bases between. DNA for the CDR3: TGTGCCAGCAGTAACGCGGTAGGGTTCGGCACTGAAGCTTTCTTT. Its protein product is CASSNAVGFGTEAFF.

CDR3 in amino acids: CASSAGPRGNTIYF. The CDR3 DNA sequence: TGTGCCAGCAGCGCCGGACCGAGGGGAAACACCATATATTTT. The chain uses TRBV7-2 and TRBJ1-3; no definite D call. Germline assignment: CDR1 SGHTA and CDR2 FQGNSA. The CDR3 is 14 amino acids. Trimming pared 5 bases from V and 4 bases from J, leaving 12 bases between.

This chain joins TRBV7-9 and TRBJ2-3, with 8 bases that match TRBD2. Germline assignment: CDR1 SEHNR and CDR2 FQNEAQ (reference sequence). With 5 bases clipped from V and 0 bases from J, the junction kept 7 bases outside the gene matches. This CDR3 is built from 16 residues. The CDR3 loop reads CASSPSLAASTDTQYF. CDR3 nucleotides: TGTGCCAGCAGCCCTTCACTAGCGGCTAGCACAGATACGCAGTATTTT.

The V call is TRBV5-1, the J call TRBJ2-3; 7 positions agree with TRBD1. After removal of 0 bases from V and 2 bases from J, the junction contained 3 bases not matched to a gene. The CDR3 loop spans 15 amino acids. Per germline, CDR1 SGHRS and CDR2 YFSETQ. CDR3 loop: CASSLVGQLTDTQYF. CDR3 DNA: TGCGCCAGCAGCTTGGTGGGACAGCTCACAGATACGCAGTATTTT.